This passage covers 2 T cell receptor beta chains from one sample sequenced in a study of blood T cell repertoires in COVID-19. Sequenced by immunoSEQ multiplex PCR; TCRdb stores in-frame clones only, minus some. Here the sample spans about 370,000 clones, 89% being singletons. Input material: peripheral blood. Receptor source: a woman aged 25 to 39 with COVID-19, enrolled during active disease.

The chain recombines TRBV7-9 with TRBJ1-1; D possibly corresponds to TRBD1 (5 bases). The germline V gene encodes CDR1 SEHNR and CDR2 FQNEAQ (reference sequence). The germline V and J ends were trimmed by 7 bases and 4 bases, with 13 bases remaining between them. The CDR3 has 13 residues. CDR3 amino acids: CASIPDGGTEAFF. CDR3 coding DNA: TGTGCCAGCATTCCCGACGGGGGCACTGAAGCTTTCTTT.

The chain employs TRBV27 and TRBJ1-1, with D possibly TRBD1 on 5 matching bases. The CDR3 loop spans 13 amino acids. CDR1 MNHEY and CDR2 SMNVEV come from the germline V gene (reference sequence). Trimming shortened V by 3 bases and J by 5 bases, and 10 bases separated the two germline ends. This CDR3 is CASSFGGKTEAFF. The CDR3 bases are TGTGCCAGCAGTTTTGGGGGGAAGACTGAAGCTTTCTTT.